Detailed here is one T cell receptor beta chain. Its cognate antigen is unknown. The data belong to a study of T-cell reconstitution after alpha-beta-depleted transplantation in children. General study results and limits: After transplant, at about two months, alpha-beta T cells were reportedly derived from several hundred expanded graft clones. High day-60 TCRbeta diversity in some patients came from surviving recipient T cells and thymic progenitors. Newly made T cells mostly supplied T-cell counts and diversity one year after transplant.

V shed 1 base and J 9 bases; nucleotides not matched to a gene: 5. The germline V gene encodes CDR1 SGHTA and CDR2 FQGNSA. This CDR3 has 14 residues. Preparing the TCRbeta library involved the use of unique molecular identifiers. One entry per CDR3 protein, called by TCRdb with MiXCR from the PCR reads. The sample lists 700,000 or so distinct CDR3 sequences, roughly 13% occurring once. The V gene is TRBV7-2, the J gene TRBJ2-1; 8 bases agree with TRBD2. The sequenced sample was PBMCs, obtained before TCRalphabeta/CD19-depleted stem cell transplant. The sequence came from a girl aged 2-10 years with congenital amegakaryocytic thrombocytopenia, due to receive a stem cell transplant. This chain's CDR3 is CASSLEPAGGEQFF. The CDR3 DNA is TGTGCCAGCAGCTTAGAACCGGCGGGAGGTGAGCAGTTCTTC.